This TCR beta chain was captured by sequencing in a study of blood T cell repertoires in COVID-19. In terms of age and location, participants ranged from roughly 18 to 100 years and lived in about two dozen US areas. Researchers sorted participants into cohorts using their self-reported clinical history. In the source study's methods: Estimated nucleated cell counts came from reference gene primer amplification. The assay was immunoSEQ multiplex PCR, and TCRdb's table has in-frame clones only and misses some. From that table come the V and J calls and clone size; the DNA was used to work out D and trimming. The profile shows 250,000 to 300,000 clones, about nine tenths of them singletons. Germline values: CDR1 SNHLY, CDR2 FYNNEI. This CDR3 is built from 15 residues. Trimming at V came to 8 bases and at J to 1 base, leaving 7 bases not matched to a gene. This clone has a single count.

The chain has TRBV2 and TRBJ1-5; the match to TRBD1 covers 8 bases. Sequenced: PBMCs or T cells enriched from blood (not recorded which). This clonotype was obtained from a woman in her thirties or forties with acute COVID-19. In DNA, the CDR3 is TGTGCCAGCGGGGGGAGGACAGGGAGCAATCAGCCCCAGCATTTT. It translates to CASGGRTGSNQPQHF.